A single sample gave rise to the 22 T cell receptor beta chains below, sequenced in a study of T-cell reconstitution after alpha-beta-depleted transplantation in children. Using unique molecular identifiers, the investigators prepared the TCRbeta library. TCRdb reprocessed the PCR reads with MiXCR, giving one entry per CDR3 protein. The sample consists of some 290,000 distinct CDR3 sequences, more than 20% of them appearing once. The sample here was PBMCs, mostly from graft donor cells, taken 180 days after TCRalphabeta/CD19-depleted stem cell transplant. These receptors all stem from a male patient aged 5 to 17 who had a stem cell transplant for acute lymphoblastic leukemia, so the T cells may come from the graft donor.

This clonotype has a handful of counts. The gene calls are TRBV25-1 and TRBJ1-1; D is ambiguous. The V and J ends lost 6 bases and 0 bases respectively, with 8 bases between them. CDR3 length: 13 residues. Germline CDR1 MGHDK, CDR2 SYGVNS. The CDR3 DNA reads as TGTGCCAGCAGGGGCAGCTTGAACACTGAAGCTTTCTTT. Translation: CASRGSLNTEAFF.

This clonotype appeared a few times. The CDR3 region is CASSSTGYSYEQYF. In DNA, the CDR3 is TGCGCCAGCAGCTCCACAGGTTACTCCTACGAGCAGTACTTC. The chain couples TRBV5-1 to TRBJ2-7; possibly TRBD1 for D (5 bases). Trimming cost V 3 bases and J 0 bases, with 10 bases left between them. This CDR3 contains 14 residues. Per germline, CDR1 SGHRS and CDR2 YFSETQ.

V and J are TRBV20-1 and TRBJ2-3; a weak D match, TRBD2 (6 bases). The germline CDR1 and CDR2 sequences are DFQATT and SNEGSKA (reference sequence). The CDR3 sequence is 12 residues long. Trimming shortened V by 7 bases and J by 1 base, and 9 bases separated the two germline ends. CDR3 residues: CSGASGTDTQYF. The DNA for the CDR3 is TGCAGTGGGGCTAGCGGCACAGATACGCAGTATTTT.

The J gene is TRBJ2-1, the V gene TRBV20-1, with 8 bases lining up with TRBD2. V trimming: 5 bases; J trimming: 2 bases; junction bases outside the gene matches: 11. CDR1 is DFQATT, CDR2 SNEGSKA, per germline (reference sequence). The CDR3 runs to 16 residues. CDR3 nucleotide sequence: TGCAGTGCTCGCAAATCGGGAGGGAAGGCCTACAATGAGCAGTTCTTC. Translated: CSARKSGGKAYNEQFF.

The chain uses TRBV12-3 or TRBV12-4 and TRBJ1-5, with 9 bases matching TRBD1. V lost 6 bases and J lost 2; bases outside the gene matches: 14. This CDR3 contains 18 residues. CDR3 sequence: CASSPGTGILGRNQPQHF. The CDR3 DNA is TGTGCCAGCAGCCCCGGGACAGGGATTCTGGGTCGCAATCAGCCCCAGCATTTT.

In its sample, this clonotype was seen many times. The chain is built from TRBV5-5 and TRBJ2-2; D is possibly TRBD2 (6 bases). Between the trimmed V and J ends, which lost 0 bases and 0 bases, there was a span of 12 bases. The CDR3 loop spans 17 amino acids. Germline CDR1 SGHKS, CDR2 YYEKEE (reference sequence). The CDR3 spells CASSLGRENANTGELFF. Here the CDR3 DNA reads TGTGCCAGCAGCTTGGGGCGGGAAAACGCGAACACCGGGGAGCTGTTTTTT. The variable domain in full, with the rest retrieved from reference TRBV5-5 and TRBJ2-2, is DAGVTQSPTHLIKTRGQQVTLRCSPISGHKSVSWYQQVLGQGPQFIFQYYEKEERGRGNFPDRFSARQFPNYSSELNVNALLLGDSALYLCASSLGRENANTGELFFGEGSRLTVL.

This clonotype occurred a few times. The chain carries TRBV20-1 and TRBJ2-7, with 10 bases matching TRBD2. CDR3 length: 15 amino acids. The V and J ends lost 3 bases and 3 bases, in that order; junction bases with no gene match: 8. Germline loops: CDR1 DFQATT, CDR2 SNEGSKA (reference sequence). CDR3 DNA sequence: TGCAGTGCTAGGACTAGCGGGCATATGCTCTACGAGCAGTACTTC. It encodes CSARTSGHMLYEQYF.

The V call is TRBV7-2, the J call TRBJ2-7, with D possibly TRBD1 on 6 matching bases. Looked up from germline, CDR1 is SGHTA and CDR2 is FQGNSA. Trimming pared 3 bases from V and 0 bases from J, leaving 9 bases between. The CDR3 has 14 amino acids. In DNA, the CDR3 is TGTGCCAGCAGCTTCACAGGGAGCTCCTACGAGCAGTACTTC. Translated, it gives CASSFTGSSYEQYF.

CDR3 amino acids: CASSPRTTPSALDTQYF. For the CDR3, the DNA is TGTGCCAGCAGTCCTCGGACCACCCCCTCGGCTCTTGATACGCAGTATTTT. The chain has TRBV12-3 or TRBV12-4 and TRBJ2-3, with D uncertain. The CDR3 consists of 17 residues. Trimming removed 5 bases at V and 6 bases at J, with 24 bases between.

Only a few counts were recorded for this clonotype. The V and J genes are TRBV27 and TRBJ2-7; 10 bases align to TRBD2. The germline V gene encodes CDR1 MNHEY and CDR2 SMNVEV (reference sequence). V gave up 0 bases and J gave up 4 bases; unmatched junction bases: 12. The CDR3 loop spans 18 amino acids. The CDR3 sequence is CASSLSHPLAGEVYEQYF. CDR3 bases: TGTGCCAGCAGTTTATCTCACCCGCTAGCGGGAGAAGTGTACGAGCAGTACTTC.

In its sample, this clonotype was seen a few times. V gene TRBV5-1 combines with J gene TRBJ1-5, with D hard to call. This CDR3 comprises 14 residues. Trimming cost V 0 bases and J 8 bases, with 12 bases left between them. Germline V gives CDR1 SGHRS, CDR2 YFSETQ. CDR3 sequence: CASSLEAAPKPQHF. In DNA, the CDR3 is TGCGCCAGCAGCTTGGAGGCAGCCCCCAAGCCCCAGCATTTT.

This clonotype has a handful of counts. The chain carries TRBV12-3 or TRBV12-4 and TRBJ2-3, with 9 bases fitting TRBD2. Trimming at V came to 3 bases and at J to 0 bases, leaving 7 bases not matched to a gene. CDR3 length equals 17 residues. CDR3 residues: CASSFKSGRSSTDTQYF. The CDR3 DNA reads TGTGCCAGCAGTTTTAAGAGCGGGAGGTCTAGCACAGATACGCAGTATTTT.

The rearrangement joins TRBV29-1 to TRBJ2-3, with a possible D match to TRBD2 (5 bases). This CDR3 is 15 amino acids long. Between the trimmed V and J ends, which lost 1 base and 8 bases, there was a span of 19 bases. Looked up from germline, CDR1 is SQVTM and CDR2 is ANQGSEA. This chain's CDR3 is CSVEGTGSREGTQYF. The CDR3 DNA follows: TGCAGCGTTGAAGGGACGGGGAGCCGCGAGGGTACGCAGTATTTT.

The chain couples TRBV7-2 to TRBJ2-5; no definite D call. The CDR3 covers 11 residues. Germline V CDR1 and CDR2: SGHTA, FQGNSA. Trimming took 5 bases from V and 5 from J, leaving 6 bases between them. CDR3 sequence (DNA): TGTGCCAGCAGCGCCGGGGAGACCCAGTACTTC. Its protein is CASSAGETQYF.

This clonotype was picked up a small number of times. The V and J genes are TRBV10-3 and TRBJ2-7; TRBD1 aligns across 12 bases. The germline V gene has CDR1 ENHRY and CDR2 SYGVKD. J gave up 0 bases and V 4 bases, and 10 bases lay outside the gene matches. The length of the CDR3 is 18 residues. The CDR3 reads CAISGPGQGARSSYEQYF. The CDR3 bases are TGTGCCATCAGTGGGCCGGGACAGGGGGCCAGGAGCTCCTACGAGCAGTACTTC.

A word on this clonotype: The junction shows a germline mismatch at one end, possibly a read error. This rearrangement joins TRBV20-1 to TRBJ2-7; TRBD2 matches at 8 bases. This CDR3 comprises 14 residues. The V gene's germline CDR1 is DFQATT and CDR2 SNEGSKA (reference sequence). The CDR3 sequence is CSVRPGTRMYEQYF. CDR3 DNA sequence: TGCAGTGTTAGACCCGGGACTAGAATGTACGAGCAGTACTTC.

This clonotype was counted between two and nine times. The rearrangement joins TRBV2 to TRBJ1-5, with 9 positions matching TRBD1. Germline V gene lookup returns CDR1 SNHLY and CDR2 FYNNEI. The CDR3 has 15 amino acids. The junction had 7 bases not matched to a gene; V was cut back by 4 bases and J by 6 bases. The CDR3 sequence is CASSADRGYFQPQHF. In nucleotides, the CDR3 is TGTGCCAGCAGTGCCGACAGGGGGTATTTTCAGCCCCAGCATTTT.

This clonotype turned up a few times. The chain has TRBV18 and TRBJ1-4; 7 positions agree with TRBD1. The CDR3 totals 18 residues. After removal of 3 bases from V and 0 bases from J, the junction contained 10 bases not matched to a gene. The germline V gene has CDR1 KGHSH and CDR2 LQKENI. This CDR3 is CASSPKNRGLATNEKLFF. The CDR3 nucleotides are TGTGCCAGCTCACCCAAGAACAGGGGCCTGGCAACTAATGAAAAACTGTTTTTT.

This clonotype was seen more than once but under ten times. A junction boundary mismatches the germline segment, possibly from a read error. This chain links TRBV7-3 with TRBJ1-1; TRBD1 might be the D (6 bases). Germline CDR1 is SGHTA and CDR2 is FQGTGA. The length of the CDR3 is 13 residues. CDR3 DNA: TGTGCCAGCAGCTTATCCCCAGGCAGGGGAACGGTGTTT. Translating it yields CASSLSPGRGTVF.

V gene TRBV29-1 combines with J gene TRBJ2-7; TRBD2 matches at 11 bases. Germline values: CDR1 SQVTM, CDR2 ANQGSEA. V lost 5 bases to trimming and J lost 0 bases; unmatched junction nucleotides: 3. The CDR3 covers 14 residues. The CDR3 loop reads CSVFTSGSSYEQYF. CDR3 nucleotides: TGCAGCGTTTTTACTAGCGGGAGCTCCTACGAGCAGTACTTC.

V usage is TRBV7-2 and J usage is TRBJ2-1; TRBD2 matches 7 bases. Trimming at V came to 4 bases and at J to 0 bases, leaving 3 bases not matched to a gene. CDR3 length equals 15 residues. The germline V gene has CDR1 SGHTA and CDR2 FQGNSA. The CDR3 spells CASSYLAVSYNEQFF. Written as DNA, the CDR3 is TGTGCCAGCAGCTATCTAGCGGTCTCCTACAATGAGCAGTTCTTC.

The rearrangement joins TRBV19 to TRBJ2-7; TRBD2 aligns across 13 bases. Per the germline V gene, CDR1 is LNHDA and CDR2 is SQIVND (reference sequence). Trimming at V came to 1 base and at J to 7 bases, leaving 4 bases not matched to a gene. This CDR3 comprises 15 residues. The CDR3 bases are TGTGCCAGTAGTATAGCCGCGGGACTAGCGGGAGAGCAGTACTTC. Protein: CASSIAAGLAGEQYF.